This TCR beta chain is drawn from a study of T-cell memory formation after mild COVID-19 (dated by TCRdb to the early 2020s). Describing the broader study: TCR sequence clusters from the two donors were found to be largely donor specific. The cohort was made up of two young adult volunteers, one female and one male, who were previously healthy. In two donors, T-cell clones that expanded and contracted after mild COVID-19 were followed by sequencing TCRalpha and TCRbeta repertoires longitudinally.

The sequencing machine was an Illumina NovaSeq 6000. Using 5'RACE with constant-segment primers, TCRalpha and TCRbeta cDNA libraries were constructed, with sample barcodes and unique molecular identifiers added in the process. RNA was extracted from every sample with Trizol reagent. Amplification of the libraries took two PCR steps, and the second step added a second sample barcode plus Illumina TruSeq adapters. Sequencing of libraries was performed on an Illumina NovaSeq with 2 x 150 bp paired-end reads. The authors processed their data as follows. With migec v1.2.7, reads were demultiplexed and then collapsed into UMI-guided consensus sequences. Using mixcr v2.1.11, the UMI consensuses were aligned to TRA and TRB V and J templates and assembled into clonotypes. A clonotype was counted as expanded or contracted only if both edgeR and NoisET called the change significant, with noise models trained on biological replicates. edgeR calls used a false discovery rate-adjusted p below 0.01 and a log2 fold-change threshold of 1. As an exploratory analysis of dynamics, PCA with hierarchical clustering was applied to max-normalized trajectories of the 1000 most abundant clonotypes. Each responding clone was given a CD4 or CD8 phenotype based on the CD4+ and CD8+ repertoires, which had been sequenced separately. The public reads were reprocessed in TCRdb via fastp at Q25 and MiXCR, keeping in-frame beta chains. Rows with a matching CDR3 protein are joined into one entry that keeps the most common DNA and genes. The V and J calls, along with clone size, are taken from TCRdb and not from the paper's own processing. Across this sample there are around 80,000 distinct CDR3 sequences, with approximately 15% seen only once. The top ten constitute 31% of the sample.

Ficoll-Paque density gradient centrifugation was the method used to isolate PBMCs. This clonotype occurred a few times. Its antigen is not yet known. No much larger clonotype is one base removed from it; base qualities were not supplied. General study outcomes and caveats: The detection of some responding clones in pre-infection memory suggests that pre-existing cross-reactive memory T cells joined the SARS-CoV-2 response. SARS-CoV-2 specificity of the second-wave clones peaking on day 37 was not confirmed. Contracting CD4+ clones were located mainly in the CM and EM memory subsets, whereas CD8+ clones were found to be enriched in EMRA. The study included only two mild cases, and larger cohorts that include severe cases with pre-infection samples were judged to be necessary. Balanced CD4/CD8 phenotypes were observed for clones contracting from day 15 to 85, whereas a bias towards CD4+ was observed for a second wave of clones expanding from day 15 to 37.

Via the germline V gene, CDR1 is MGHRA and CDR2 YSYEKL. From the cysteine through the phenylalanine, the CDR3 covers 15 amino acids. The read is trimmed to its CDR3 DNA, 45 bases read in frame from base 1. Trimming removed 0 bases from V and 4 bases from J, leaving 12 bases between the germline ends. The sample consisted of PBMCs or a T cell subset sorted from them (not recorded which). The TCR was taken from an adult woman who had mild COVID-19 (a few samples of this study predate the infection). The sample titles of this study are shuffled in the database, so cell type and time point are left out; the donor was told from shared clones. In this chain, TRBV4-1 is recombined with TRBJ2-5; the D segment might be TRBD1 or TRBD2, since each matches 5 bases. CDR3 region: CASSQEGTSRETQYF. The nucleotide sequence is TGCGCCAGCAGCCAAGAAGGGACGAGCCGAGAGACCCAGTACTTC.